This T cell receptor beta chain is from a study of Graves' ophthalmopathy and Graves' hyperthyroidism. Study-wide findings and caveats: Among expanded thyroid clonotypes above 0.001 frequency, most also occurred in blood.

Each diagnosis was determined on the basis of clinical symptoms, serum thyroxine, TRAb, thyroid ultrasound and orbital computed tomography. This clonotype was found many times. The antigen remains unidentified. The CDR3 runs 14 residues. Per the germline V gene, CDR1 is SNHLY and CDR2 is FYNNEI. V was pared by 3 bases and J by 7 bases, with 5 bases of the junction left unmatched. RNA transcripts yielded amplified TCR beta CDR3 regions. In the first round, RT-PCR was carried out with HTBI primers, and a multiplex PCR formed the second round. TCRdb fed the multiplex PCR reads into MiXCR, producing one record per CDR3 protein. The repertoire consists of some 160,000 distinct CDR3 sequences, with under 45% occurring once and the leading ten covering 7.5% to 10%.

Sample: peripheral blood. The TCR originated in a man younger than 40 with Graves' ophthalmopathy. The V gene is TRBV2, the J gene TRBJ1-2; TRBD1 matches at 10 bases. CDR3 nucleotide sequence: TGTGCCAGCAGTGACGACAGGGGGCTAGGTGGCTACACCTTC. Translation gives CASSDDRGLGGYTF.